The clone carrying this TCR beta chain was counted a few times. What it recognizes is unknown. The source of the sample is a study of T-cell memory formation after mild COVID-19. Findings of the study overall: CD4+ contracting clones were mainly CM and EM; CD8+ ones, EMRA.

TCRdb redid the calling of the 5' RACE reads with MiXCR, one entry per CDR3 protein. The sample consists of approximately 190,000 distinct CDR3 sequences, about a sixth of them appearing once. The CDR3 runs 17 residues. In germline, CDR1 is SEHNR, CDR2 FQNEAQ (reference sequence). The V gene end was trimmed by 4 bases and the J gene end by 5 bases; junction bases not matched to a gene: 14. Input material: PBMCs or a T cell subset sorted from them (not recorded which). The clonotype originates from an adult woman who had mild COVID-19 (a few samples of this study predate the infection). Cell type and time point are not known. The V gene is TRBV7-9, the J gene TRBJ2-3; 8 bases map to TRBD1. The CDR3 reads CASSSLGGQGRGDTQYF. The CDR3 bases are TGTGCCAGCAGCTCCTTAGGTGGACAGGGCAGAGGAGATACGCAGTATTTT.